Listed below are T cell receptor beta chains from one sample, sequenced in a study of metastatic and nonmetastatic thyroid tumors. TCRdb reprocessed the PCR reads using MiXCR. Counted here are 45,000 to 50,000 clones, approximately 20% occurring once; the ten biggest clones make up 3.5% to 4%. The sample was blood. The source is a male donor with papillary thyroid cancer or a benign thyroid nodule (not recorded which). Some clones in this sample may be carry-over from other donors' samples. The CDR3 runs from the conserved cysteine through the conserved F or W. The order of the fields is V gene, CDR3 protein.

TRBV19 | CASRGWCYEQYF
TRBV11-2 | CASSLGEGVRNEQYF
TRBV10-3 | CAIRRTSSGNTIYF
TRBV24-1 | CATRDRGQRDTGELFF
TRBV6-2/TRBV6-3 | CASFTSGRAYEQFF
TRBV20-1 | CSASGARTGDEAFF
TRBV2 | CASSEDSGRARYEQYF
TRBV4-3 | CASSQVRGGRPEQYF
TRBV20-1 | CSARDLLADDNEQFF
TRBV28 | CASSSALDRGGNQPQHF
TRBV6-1 | CASSAGQGRYEQYF
TRBV7-2 | CASSPPQIMNTEAFF
TRBV12-3/TRBV12-4 | CASSPNSGGWNSPLHF
TRBV11-2 | CASSLEGTAYGYTF
TRBV19 | CASARSGSNNEQFF
TRBV19 | CASNGLITGDSNYGYTF
TRBV3-1 | CASQGEGWETQYF
TRBV24-1 | CATSSGGLDYEQYF
TRBV6-1 | CASSFWDRGMNTEAFF
TRBV7-2 | CASSLAWTSSYNEQFF
TRBV11-2 | CASSPGGQASTDTQYF
TRBV20-1 | CSANGGGLTGELFF
TRBV5-6 | CASSRTGHQPQHF
TRBV28 | CASSVEAGEAEQYF
TRBV30 | CAWSRGAGANVLTF
TRBV28 | CASWGVNYGYTF
TRBV28 | CASSLFKTGSYGYTF
TRBV25-1 | CASSEWGLGNEKLFF
TRBV7-3 | CASSLRTGDTEQFF
TRBV19 | CAGSIPLKGSSNQPQHF
TRBV29-1 | CSVDGEGTPGYTF
TRBV4-1 | CASSHQTGRRNEQYF
TRBV5-1 | CASSFTQGTETQYF
TRBV6-1 | CASRSTPPGGLTEAFF
TRBV6-2/TRBV6-3 | CASSYRGIEKLFF
TRBV3-1 | CASRQAGLQFF
TRBV7-3 | CASSVQGNTEAFF
TRBV4-1 | CASSQWAGKSADTQYF
TRBV12-3/TRBV12-4 | CASSLGLAPYEQYF
TRBV3-1 | CASSPYVSRIYEQFF
TRBV5-1 | CASSPTGTSVDEQFF